These T cell receptor beta chains were read from a single sample in a study of cytomegalovirus exposure and HLA in healthy donors. TCRdb's copy holds only in-frame clones and misses some; the assay was immunoSEQ multiplex PCR. Altogether under 150,000 clones are present, about four fifths being singletons, with the ten largest covering 10% to 12%. The sequenced sample consisted of PBMCs. The receptors derive from a male donor in good health and CMV-seropositive. CDR3s include the opening cysteine and the closing phenylalanine or tryptophan. D genes are given only for firm matches. Clone size is stated in some rows and not others, as once, few, many or a class when expanded.

CDR3	DNA	D	V	size	J
CASSGTDSIWGYKNF	TGTGCCAGCAGTGGTACGGACAGTATATGGGGTTATAAGAACTTC	.	TRBV6-1	once	TRBJ2-7
CASSTDRVATNEKLFF	TGCGCCAGCAGCACGGACAGGGTTGCAACTAATGAAAAACTGTTTTTT	TRBD1	TRBV5-1	.	TRBJ1-4
CTSSQALPRAGSSYNEQFF	TGCACCAGCAGCCAAGCCCTCCCACGGGCGGGTAGCTCCTACAATGAGCAGTTCTTC	.	TRBV1	.	TRBJ2-1
CASSRKETQYF	TGTGCCAGCAGCAGAAAAGAGACCCAGTACTTC	.	TRBV6-5	.	TRBJ2-5
CASRQGGDTQYF	TGTGCCAGCAGACAAGGAGGAGATACGCAGTATTTT	.	TRBV27	.	TRBJ2-3
CASSPSSETTDTQYF	TGCGCCAGCAGCCCGTCATCGGAGACCACAGATACGCAGTATTTT	.	TRBV4-3	.	TRBJ2-3
CASSEGLAGYQQFF	TGTGCCAGCAGTGAAGGACTAGCGGGATATCAGCAGTTCTTC	TRBD2	TRBV6-1	.	TRBJ2-1
CASSYSIRGGGNEQYF	TGTGCCAGCAGTTACTCGATAAGGGGAGGAGGGAACGAGCAGTACTTC	.	TRBV6-6	.	TRBJ2-7
CASSQDTSNQPQHF	TGTGCCAGCAGCCAAGATACAAGCAATCAGCCCCAGCATTTT	.	TRBV14	.	TRBJ1-5
CASSRDARGFTDTQYF	TGCGCCAGCAGCCGCGACGCAAGGGGCTTCACAGATACGCAGTATTTT	.	TRBV5-1	.	TRBJ2-3
CASSLAGTANYEQYF	TGTGCCAGCAGCTTAGCCGGGACAGCCAATTACGAGCAGTACTTC	TRBD1	TRBV7-2	.	TRBJ2-7
CAWTGRATDTQYF	TGTGCCTGGACCGGGAGGGCCACAGATACGCAGTATTTT	TRBD2	TRBV30	.	TRBJ2-3
CASSFLQQETQYF	TGCGCCAGCAGCTTTTTACAACAAGAGACCCAGTACTTC	.	TRBV5-1	.	TRBJ2-5
CASSPRTGGSPIYF	TGTGCCAGCAGTCCCAGGACAGGGGGATCCCCCATATATTTT	TRBD1	TRBV27	.	TRBJ1-3
CASSPRTPGQGFGNTIYF	TGTGCCAGCTCACCCCGTACCCCGGGACAGGGTTTTGGAAACACCATATATTTT	TRBD1	TRBV18	.	TRBJ1-3
CAWGKGGGLADTQYF	TGTGCCTGGGGAAAAGGGGGGGGTCTGGCAGATACGCAGTATTTT	.	TRBV30	.	TRBJ2-3
CAAVGGGPADTQYF	TGTGCCGCGGTGGGGGGAGGGCCCGCAGATACGCAGTATTTT	TRBD2	TRBV10-3	.	TRBJ2-3
CASKDRATGELFF	TGTGCCAGTAAAGACAGGGCCACCGGGGAGCTGTTTTTT	TRBD1	TRBV19	.	TRBJ2-2
CASSLTDRIGGNQPQHF	TGTGCCAGCAGTTTAACGGACAGAATAGGAGGCAATCAGCCCCAGCATTTT	.	TRBV28	.	TRBJ1-5
CAGRSAGFYEQYF	TGTGCCGGCAGATCAGCGGGATTCTACGAGCAGTACTTC	TRBD2	TRBV28	.	TRBJ2-7